This paragraph reports one TCR beta chain. The data originate from a study of cytomegalovirus exposure and HLA in healthy donors. This CDR3 region has 14 residues. Trimming removed 8 bases from V and 4 bases from J; junction bases left unmatched: 8. Germline-derived CDR1 and CDR2 are LNHDA and SQIVND (reference sequence). PCR involved 60 Vbeta and 13 Jbeta primers. The method was immunoSEQ multiplex PCR; TCRdb's version includes in-frame clones alone and lacks a portion of them. The table records 150,000 or so clones, 70% to 85% of them present only once. J is TRBJ2-3 and V is TRBV19, with TRBD1 matching over 8 bases. The material sequenced was PBMCs. The source is a human donor in good health. CDR3 region: CASGGQGFPDTQYF. CDR3 coding DNA: TGTGCCAGTGGCGGACAGGGCTTCCCAGATACGCAGTATTTT.